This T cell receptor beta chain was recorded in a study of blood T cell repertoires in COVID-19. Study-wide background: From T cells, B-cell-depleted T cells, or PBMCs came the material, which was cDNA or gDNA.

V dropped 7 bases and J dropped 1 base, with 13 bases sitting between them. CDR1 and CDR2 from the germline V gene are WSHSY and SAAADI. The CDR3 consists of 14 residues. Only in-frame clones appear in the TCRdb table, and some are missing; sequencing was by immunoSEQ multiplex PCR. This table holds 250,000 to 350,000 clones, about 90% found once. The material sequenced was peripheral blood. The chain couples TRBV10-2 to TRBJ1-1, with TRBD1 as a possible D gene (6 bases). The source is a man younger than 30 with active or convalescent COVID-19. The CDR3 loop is CASTGGRPNTEAFF. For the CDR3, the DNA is TGCGCCAGCACGGGGGGCAGGCCGAACACTGAAGCTTTCTTT.